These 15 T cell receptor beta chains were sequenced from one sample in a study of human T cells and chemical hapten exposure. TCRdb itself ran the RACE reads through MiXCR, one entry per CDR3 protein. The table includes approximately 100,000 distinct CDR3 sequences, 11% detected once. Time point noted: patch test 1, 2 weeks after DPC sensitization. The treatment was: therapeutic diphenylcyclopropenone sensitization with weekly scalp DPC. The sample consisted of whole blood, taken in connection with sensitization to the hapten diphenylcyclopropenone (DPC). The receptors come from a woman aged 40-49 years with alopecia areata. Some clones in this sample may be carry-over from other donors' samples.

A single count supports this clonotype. CDR3 in DNA: TGTGCCAGCAGTGACTCGATGGGGGCACCCCTCCACTTT. It is translated as CASSDSMGAPLHF. The rearrangement uses TRBV6-4 and TRBJ1-6, with a possible D match to TRBD1 (5 bases). This CDR3 region has 13 residues. The germline V gene encodes CDR1 MRHNA and CDR2 SNTAGT. V gave up 0 bases and J gave up 11 bases, with 8 bases separating them.

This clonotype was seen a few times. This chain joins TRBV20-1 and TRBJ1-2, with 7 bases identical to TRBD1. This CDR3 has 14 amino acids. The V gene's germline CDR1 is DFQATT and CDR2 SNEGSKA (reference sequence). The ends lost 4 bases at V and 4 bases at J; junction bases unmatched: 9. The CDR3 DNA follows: TGCAGTGCTACCCCCCGAACAGGGGTCTATGGCTACACCTTC. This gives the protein CSATPRTGVYGYTF.

The CDR3 region has the DNA TGTGCCAGCAGCTTAAAAGGCGGGGACTTAAAAGAGACCCAGTACTTC. Amino acid sequence: CASSLKGGDLKETQYF. The V and J genes are TRBV7-9 and TRBJ2-5; D might be TRBD2 (6 bases). The CDR3 has 16 amino acids. V lost 2 bases and J lost 3, with 16 bases in between. Germline CDR1 reads SEHNR; CDR2 reads FQNEAQ (reference sequence). The whole variable domain, filled in from reference TRBV7-9 and TRBJ2-5, reads DTGVSQNPRHKITKRGQNVTFRCDPISEHNRLYWYRQTLGQGPEFLTYFQNEAQLEKSRLLSDRFSAERPKGSFSTLEIQRTEQGDSAMYLCASSLKGGDLKETQYFGPGTRLLVL.

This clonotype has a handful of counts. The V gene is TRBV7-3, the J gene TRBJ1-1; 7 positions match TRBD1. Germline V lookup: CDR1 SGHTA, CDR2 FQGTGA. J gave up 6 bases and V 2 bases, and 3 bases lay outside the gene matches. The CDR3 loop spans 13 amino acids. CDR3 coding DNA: TGTGCCAGCAGCTTACGACAGGGCTCTGAAGCTTTCTTT. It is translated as CASSLRQGSEAFF.

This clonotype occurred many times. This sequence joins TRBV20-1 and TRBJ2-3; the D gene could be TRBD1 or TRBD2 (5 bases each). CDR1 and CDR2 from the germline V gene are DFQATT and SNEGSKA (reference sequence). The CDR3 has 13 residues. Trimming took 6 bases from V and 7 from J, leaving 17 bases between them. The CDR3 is CSASGTPRNTQYF. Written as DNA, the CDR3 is TGCAGTGCGTCCGGGACCCCTCGGAATACGCAGTATTTT.

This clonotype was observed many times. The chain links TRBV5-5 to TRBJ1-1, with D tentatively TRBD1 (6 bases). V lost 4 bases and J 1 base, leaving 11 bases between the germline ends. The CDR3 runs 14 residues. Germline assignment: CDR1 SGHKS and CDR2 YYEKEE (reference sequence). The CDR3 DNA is TGTGCCAGCAGCCCTAGGACAGAGAACACTGAAGCTTTCTTT. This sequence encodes CASSPRTENTEAFF.

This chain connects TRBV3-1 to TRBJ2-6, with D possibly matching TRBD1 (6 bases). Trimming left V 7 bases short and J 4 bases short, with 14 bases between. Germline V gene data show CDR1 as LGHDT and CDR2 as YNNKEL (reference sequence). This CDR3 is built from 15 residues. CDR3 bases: TGTGCCAGCACCACAGGGTGGAGGGGGGCCAACGTCCTGACTTTC. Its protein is CASTTGWRGANVLTF.

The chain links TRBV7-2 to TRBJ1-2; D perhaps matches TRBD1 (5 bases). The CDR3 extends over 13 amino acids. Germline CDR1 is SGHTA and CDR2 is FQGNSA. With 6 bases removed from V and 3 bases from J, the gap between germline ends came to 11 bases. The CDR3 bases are TGTGCCAGCAGTTACGGACAAGACTATGGCTACACCTTC. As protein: CASSYGQDYGYTF.

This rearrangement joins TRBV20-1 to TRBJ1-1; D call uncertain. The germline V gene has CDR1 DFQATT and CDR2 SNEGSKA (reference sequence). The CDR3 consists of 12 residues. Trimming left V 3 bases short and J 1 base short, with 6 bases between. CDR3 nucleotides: TGCAGTGCTAGTGGCGGGAACACTGAAGCTTTCTTT. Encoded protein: CSASGGNTEAFF.

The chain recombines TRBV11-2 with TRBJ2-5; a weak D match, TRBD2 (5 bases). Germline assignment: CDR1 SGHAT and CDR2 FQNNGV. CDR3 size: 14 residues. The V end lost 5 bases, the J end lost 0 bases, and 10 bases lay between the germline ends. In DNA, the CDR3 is TGTGCCAGCAGCCCCTCCGGGAACCAAGAGACCCAGTACTTC. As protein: CASSPSGNQETQYF.

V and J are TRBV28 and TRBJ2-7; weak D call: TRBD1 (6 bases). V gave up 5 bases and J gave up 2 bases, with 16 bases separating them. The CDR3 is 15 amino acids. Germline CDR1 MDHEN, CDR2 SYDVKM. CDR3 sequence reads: CASSAPYRAPYEQYF. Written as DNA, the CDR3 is TGTGCCAGCAGTGCCCCCTACAGGGCCCCCTACGAGCAGTACTTC. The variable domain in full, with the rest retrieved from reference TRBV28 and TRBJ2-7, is DVKVTQSSRYLVKRTGEKVFLECVQDMDHENMFWYRQDPGLGLRLIYFSYDVKMKEKGDIPEGYSVSREKKERFSLILESASTNQTSMYLCASSAPYRAPYEQYFGPGTRLTVT.

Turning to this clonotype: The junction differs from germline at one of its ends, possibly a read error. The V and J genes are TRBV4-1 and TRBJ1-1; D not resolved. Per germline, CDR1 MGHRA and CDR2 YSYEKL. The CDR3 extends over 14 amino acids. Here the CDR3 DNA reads TGCGCCAGCAGCCAAGATAACGTTGAGGGTGAATCTTTCTTT. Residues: CASSQDNVEGESFF.

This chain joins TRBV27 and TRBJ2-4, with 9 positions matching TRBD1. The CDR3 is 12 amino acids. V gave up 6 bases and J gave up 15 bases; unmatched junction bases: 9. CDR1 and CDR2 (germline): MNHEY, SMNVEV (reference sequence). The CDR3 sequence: CASSKGTGLMYF. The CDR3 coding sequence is TGTGCCAGCAGCAAAGGGACAGGGCTTATGTACTTC.

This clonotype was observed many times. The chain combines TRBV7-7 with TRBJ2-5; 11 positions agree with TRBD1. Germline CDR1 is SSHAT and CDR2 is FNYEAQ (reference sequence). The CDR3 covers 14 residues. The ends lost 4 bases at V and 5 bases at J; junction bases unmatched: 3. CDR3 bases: TGTGCCAGCAGCTCGGACAGGGGGCAGGAGACCCAGTACTTC. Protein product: CASSSDRGQETQYF.

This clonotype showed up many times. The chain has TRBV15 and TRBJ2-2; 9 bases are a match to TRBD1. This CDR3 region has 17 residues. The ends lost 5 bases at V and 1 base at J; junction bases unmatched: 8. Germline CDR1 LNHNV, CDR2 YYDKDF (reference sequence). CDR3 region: CATSPPWGQGNTGELFF. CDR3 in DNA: TGTGCCACCAGCCCTCCTTGGGGACAGGGGAACACCGGGGAGCTGTTTTTT.